This T cell receptor beta chain stems from a study of neurological immune-mediated disorders. Described time point: longitudinal time-point 1 (baseline). Unsorted libraries were generated from 2 million PBMCs held at -80 degrees C. The authors produced cDNA by 5'RACE using 10-nucleotide random UMIs. Using its own MiXCR run on the 5' RACE reads, TCRdb lists one record per CDR3 protein. The table shows around 76,000 distinct CDR3 sequences, with more than 8.5% occurring only once. Concerning this clonotype itself: Compared with germline, one end of the junction differs, possibly owing to a read error.

The CDR3 loop spans 14 amino acids. Germline lookup yields CDR1 SGHTA and CDR2 FQGNSA. V and J are TRBV7-2 and TRBJ1-4; tentative D call: TRBD1 (5 bases). The sequence was collected from a man younger than 45 in good health. The sequenced sample consisted of PBMCs. The CDR3 coding sequence is TGTGCTAGCAGCCTGACAGCGGTTAATGAAAAACTGTTTTTT. As protein: CASSLTAVNEKLFF.